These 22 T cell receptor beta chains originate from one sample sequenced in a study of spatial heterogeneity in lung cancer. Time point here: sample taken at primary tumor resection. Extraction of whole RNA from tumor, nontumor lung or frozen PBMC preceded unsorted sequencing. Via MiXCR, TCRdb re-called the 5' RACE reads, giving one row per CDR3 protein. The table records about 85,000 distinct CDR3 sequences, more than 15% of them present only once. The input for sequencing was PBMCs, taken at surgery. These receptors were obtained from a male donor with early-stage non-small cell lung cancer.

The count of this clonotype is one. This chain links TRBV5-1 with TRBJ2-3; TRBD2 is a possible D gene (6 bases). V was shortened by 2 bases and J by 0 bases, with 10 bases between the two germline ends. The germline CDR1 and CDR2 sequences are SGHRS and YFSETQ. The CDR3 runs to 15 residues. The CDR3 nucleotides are TGCGCCAGCAGCTTACTAGCATCTAGCACAGATACGCAGTATTTT. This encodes CASSLLASSTDTQYF.

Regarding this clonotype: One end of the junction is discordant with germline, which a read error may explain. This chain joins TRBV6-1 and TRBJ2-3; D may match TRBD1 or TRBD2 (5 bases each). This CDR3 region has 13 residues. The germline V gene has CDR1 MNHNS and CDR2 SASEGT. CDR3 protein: CASSDDGRGTLYF. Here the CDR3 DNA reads TGTGCCAGCAGTGACGACGGACGAGGGACGCTGTATTTT.

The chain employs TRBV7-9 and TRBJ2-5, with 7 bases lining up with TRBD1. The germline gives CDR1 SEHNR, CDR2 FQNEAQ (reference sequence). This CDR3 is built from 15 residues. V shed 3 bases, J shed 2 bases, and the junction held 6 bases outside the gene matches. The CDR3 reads CASSLGQSGQETQYF. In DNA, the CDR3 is TGTGCCAGCAGCTTGGGACAGTCGGGTCAAGAGACCCAGTACTTC.

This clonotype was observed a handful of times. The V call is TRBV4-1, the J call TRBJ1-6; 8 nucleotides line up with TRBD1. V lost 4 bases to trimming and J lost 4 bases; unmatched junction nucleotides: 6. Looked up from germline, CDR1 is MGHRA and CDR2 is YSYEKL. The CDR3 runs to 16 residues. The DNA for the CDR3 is TGCGCCAGCAGCCGAGACGGGACAGGATATAATTCACCCCTCCACTTT. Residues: CASSRDGTGYNSPLHF.

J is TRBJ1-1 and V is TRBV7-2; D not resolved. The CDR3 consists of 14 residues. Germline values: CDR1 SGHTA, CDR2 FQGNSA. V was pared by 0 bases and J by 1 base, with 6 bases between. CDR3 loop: CASSLATANTEAFF. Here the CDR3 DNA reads TGTGCCAGCAGCTTAGCGACGGCGAACACTGAAGCTTTCTTT.

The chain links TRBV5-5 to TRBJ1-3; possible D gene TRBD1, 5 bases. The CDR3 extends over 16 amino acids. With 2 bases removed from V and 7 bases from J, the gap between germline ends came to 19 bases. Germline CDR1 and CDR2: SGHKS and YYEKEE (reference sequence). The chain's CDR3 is CASSLISQGQMNTIYF. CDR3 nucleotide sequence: TGTGCCAGCAGCTTAATAAGTCAGGGCCAGATGAACACCATATATTTT.

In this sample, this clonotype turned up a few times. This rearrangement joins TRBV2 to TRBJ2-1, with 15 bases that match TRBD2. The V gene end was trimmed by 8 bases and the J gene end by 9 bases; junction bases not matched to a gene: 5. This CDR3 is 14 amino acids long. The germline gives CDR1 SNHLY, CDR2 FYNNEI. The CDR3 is CASRGLAGGIEQFF. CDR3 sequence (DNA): TGTGCCAGCCGCGGACTAGCGGGAGGGATTGAGCAGTTCTTC.

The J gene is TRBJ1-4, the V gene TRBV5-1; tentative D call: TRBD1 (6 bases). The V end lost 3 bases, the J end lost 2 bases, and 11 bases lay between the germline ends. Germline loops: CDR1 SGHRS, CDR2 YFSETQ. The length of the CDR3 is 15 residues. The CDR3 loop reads CASSSETGTNEKLFF. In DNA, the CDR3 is TGCGCCAGCAGCTCCGAAACAGGGACTAATGAAAAACTGTTTTTT.

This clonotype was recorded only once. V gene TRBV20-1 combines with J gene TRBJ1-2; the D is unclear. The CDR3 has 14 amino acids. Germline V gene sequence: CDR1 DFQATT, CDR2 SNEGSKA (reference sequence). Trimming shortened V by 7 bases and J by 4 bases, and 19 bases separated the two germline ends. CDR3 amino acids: CSVTREGTGYGYTF. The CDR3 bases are TGCAGTGTAACTCGAGAGGGCACGGGCTATGGCTACACCTTC.

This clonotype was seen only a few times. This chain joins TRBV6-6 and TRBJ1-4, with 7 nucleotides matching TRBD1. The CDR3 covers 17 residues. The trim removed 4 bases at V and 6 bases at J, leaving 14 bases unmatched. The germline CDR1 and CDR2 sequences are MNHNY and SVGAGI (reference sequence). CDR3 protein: CASSFTRLGGVDEKLFF. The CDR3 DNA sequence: TGTGCCAGCAGTTTCACTCGTTTAGGGGGCGTGGATGAAAAACTGTTTTTT.

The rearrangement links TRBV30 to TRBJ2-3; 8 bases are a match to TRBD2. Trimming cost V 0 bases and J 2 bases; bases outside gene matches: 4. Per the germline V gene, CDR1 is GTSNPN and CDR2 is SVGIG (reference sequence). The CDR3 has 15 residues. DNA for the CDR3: TGTGCCTGGAGTGTAGGTAGCGGGGACACAGATACGCAGTATTTT. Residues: CAWSVGSGDTDTQYF.

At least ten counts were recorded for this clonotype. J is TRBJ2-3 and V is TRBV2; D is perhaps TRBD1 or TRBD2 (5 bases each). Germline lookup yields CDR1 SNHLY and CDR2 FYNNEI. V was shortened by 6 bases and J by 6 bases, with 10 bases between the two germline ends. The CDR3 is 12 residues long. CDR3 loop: CASRGPNDTQYF. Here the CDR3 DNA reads TGTGCCAGCAGGGGACCCAACGATACGCAGTATTTT. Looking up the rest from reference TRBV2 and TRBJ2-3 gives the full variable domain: EPEVTQTPSHQVTQMGQEVILRCVPISNHLYFYWYRQILGQKVEFLVSFYNNEISEKSEIFDDQFSVERPDGSNFTLKIRSTKLEDSAMYFCASRGPNDTQYFGPGTRLTVL.

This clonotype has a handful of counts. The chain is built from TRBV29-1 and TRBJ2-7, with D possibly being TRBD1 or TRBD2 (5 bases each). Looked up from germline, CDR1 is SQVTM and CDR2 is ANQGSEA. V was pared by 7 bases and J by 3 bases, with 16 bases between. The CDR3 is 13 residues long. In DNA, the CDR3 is TGCAGCGCCCTCGGGGACCGCAACTACGAGCAGTACTTC. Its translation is CSALGDRNYEQYF.

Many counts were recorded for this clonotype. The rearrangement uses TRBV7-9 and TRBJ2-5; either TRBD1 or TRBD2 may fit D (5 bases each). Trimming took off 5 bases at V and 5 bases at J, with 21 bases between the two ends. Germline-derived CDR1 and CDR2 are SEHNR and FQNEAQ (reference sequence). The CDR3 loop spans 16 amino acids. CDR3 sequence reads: CASSQLPWDPGETQYF. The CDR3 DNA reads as TGTGCCAGCAGCCAATTGCCCTGGGACCCTGGGGAGACCCAGTACTTC.

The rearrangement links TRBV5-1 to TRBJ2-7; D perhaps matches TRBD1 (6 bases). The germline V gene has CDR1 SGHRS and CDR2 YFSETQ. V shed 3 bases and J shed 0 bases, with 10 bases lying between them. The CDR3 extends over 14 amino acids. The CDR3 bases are TGCGCCAGCAGCTCGGGACAAAGCTCCTACGAGCAGTACTTC. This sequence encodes CASSSGQSSYEQYF.

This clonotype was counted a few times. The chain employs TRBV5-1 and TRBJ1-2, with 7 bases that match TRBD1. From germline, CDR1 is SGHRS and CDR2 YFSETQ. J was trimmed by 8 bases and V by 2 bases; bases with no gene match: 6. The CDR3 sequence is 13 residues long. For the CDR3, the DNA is TGCGCCAGCAGCTTAGGGACAGATGGAGGCTACACCTTC. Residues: CASSLGTDGGYTF. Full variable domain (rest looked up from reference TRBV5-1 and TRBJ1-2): KAGVTQTPRYLIKTRGQQVTLSCSPISGHRSVSWYQQTPGQGLQFLFEYFSETQRNKGNFPGRFSGRQFSNSRSEMNVSTLELGDSALYLCASSLGTDGGYTFGSGTRLTVV.

CDR3: CASSRGQLTNTEAFF. The DNA for the CDR3 is TGTGCCAGCTCACGGGGACAGCTAACGAACACTGAAGCTTTCTTT. V usage is TRBV18 and J usage is TRBJ1-1; 7 bases line up with TRBD1. The CDR3 totals 15 residues. Trimming removed 4 bases from V and 1 base from J; junction bases left unmatched: 6. Per the germline V gene, CDR1 is KGHSH and CDR2 is LQKENI.

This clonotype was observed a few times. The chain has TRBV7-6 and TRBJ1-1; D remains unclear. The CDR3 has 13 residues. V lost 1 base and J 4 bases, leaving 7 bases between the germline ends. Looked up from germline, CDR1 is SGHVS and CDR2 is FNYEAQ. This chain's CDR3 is CASSLDEGTEAFF. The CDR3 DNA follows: TGTGCCAGCAGCTTAGATGAGGGCACTGAAGCTTTCTTT.

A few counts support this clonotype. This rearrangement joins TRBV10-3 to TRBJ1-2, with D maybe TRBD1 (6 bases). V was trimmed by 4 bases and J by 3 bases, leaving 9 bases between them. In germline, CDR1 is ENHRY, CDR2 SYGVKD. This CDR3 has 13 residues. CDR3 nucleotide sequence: TGTGCCATCAGTGCGGGGGGCGACTATGGCTACACCTTC. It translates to CAISAGGDYGYTF.

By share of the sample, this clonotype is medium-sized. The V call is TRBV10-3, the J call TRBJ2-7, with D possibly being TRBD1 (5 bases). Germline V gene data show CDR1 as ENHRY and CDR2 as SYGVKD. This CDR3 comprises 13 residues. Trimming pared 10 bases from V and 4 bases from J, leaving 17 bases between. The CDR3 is CAKSKGKGYEQYF. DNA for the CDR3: TGTGCCAAAAGTAAGGGGAAGGGGTACGAGCAGTACTTC.

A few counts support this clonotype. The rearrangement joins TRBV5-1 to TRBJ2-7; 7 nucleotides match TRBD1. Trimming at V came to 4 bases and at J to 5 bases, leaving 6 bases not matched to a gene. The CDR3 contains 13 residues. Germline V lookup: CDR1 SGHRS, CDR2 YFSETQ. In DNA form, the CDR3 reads TGCGCCAGCAGCGAACAGGGGAGCAACGAGCAGTACTTC. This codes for CASSEQGSNEQYF.

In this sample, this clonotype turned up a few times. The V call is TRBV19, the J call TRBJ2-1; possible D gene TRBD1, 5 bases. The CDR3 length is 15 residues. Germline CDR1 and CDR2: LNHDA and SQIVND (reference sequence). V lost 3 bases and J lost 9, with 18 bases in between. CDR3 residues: CASSIFGAGFSEQFF. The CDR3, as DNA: TGTGCCAGTAGTATCTTTGGGGCAGGGTTTTCTGAGCAGTTCTTC. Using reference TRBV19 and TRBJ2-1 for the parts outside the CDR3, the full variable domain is DGGITQSPKYLFRKEGQNVTLSCEQNLNHDAMYWYRQDPGQGLRLIYYSQIVNDFQKGDIAEGYSVSREKKESFPLTVTSAQKNPTAFYLCASSIFGAGFSEQFFGPGTRLTVL.